The present TCR beta chain was sequenced within a study of long-term antiretroviral therapy in people with HIV. Overall study results and limits: The range of CDR3 lengths in HIV repertoires proved narrower than that found in controls. Post-ART, diversity grew, though it stayed under transplant donor control levels. Across all time points, the repertoire was dominated by clones that expanded before ART.

In regard to this clone: The target antigen is unknown.

Researchers report immunoSEQ v3.0 was run at survey level. Per-sample targets for sequencing were roughly 40,000-55,000 T-cell genomes. The data were produced by immunoSEQ multiplex PCR, yet TCRdb's version contains in-frame clones alone and is incomplete. The table includes 34,000 or so clones, roughly 85% detected once. The starting material was unsorted PBMCs, obtained roughly 2.8 years before starting antiretroviral therapy. This clonotype was obtained from a woman in her thirties with HIV.

The CDR3 DNA is TGTGCCAGCACAAACAGGGGGCAGGACAATGAGCAGTTCTTC. It specifies CASTNRGQDNEQFF. V is TRBV2 and J is TRBJ2-1; 9 bases line up with TRBD1. Germline CDR1 SNHLY, CDR2 FYNNEI. The V and J ends lost 7 bases and 5 bases, in that order; junction bases with no gene match: 6. The CDR3 contains 14 residues.